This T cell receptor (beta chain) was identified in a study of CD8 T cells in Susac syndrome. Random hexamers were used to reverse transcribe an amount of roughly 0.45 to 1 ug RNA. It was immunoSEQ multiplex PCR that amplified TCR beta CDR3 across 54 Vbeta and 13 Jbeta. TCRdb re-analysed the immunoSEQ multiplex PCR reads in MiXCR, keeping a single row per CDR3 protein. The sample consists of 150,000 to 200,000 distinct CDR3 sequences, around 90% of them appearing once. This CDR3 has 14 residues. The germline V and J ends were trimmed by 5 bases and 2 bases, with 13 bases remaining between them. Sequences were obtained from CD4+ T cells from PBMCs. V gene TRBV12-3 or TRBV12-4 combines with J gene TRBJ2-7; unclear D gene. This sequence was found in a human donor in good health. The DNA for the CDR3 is TGTGCCAGCAGTCCGAGGACCGGTACCTACGAGCAGTACTTC. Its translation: CASSPRTGTYEQYF.